The source of this T cell receptor beta chain is a study of blood T cell repertoires in COVID-19. With V trimmed by 3 bases and J by 8 bases, 12 bases remained unmatched. The CDR3 extends over 16 amino acids. Germline V gene lookup returns CDR1 SGDLS and CDR2 YYNGEE. Generated by immunoSEQ multiplex PCR, the TCRdb table keeps only in-frame clones and is missing some. The sample contains a few hundred thousand clones, about four fifths of which appear only once. Clinical histories supplied by participants themselves formed the basis of cohort assignment. V and J are TRBV9 and TRBJ2-1, with 9 nucleotides matching TRBD2. This TCR derives from a man aged 45 to 65 who had recovered from COVID-19. The sample was PBMCs or T cells enriched from blood (not recorded which). DNA of the CDR3: TGTGCCAGCAGCGCAGCCCTAGCGGGGAGCTCCCATGAGCAGTTCTTC. Translated: CASSAALAGSSHEQFF.